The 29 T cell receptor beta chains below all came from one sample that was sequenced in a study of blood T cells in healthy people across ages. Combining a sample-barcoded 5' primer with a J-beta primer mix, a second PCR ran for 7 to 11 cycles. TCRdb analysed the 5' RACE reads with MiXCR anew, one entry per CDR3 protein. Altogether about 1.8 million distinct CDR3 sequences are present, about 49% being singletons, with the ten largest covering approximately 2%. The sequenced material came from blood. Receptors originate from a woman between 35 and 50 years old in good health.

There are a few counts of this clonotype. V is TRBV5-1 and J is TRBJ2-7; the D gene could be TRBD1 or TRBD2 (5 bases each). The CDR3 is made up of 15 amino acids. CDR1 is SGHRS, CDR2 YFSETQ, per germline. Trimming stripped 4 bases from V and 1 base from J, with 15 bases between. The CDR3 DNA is TGCGCCAGCAGCCCTGGGACGGTCGATTCCTACGAGCAGTACTTC. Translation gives CASSPGTVDSYEQYF.

The CDR3 DNA follows: TGTGCCAGTGGTGTTGGAAACTACAATGAGCAGTTCTTC. Amino acid sequence: CASGVGNYNEQFF. This chain links TRBV19 with TRBJ2-1, with D hard to call. Germline V lookup: CDR1 LNHDA, CDR2 SQIVND (reference sequence). The V gene lost 8 bases and the J gene lost 3 bases, with 11 bases spanning the gap. The length of the CDR3 is 13 residues.

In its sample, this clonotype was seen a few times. The CDR3 nucleotides read TGCGCCAGCAGCTTGGTCCGAGGAGACGGAGCCCAGTACTTC. It codes for CASSLVRGDGAQYF. This chain uses TRBV5-1 with TRBJ2-5; D ambiguous. V lost 0 bases and J lost 9, with 15 bases in between. Germline-derived CDR1 and CDR2 are SGHRS and YFSETQ. This CDR3 has 14 amino acids.

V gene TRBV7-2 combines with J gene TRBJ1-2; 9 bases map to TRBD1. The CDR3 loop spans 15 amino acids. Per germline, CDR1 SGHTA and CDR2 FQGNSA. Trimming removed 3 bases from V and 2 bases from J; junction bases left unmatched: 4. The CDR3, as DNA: TGTGCCAGCAGCTTCGCCGGACAGGGGAACTATGGCTACACCTTC. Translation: CASSFAGQGNYGYTF.

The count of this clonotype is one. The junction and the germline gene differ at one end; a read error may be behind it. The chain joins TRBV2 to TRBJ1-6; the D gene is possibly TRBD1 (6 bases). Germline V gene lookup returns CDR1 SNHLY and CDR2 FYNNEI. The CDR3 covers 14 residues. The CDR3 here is CASREGQFNSPLHF. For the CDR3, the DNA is TGTGCCAGCAGGGAAGGACAGTTTAATTCACCCCTCCACTTT.

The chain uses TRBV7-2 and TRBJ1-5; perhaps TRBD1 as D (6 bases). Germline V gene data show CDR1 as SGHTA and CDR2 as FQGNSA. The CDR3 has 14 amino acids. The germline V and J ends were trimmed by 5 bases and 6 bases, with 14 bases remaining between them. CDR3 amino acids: CASSVQGLRQPQHF. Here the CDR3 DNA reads TGTGCCAGCAGCGTACAGGGTTTGCGTCAGCCCCAGCATTTT.

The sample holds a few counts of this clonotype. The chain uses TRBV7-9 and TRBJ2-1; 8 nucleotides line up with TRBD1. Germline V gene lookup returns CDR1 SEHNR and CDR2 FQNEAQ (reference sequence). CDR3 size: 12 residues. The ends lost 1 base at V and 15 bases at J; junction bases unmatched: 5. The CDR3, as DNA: TGTGCCAGCAGCTTAGAGACAGGGGAGGCGTTCTTC. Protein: CASSLETGEAFF.

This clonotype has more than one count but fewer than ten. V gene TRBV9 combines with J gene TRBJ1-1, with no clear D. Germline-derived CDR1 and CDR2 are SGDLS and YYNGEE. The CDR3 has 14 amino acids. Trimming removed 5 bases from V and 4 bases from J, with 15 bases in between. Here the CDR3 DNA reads TGTGCCAGCAGTTCCACCCCCAGGCCCACTGAAGCTTTCTTT. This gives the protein CASSSTPRPTEAFF.

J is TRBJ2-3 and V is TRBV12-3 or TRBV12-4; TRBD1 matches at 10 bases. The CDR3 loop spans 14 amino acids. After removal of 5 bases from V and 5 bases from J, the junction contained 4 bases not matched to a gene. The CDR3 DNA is TGTGCCAGCAGTCCGACAGGGGGCAAAGATACGCAGTATTTT. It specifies CASSPTGGKDTQYF.

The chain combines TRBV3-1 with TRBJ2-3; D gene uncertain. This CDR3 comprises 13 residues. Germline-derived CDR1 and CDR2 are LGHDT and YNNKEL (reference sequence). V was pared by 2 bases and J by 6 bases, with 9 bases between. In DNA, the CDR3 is TGTGCCAGCAGCCAACTCGTTCAGGATACGCAGTATTTT. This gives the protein CASSQLVQDTQYF.

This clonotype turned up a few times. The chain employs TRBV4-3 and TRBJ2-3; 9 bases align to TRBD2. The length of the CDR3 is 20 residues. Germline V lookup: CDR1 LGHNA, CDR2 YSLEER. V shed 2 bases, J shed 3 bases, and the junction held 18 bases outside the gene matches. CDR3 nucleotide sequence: TGCGCCAGCAGCCAAAGCACGGCGGGGGGGCAGAGCGCCAATACAGATACGCAGTATTTT. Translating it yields CASSQSTAGGQSANTDTQYF.

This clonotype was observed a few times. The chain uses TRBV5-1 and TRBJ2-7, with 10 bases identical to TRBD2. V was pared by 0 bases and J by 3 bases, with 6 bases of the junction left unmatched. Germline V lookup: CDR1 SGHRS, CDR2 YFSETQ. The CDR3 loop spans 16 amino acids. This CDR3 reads CASSLDLAGENYEQYF. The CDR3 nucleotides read TGCGCCAGCAGCTTGGACCTAGCGGGGGAGAACTACGAGCAGTACTTC. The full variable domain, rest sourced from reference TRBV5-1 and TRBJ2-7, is KAGVTQTPRYLIKTRGQQVTLSCSPISGHRSVSWYQQTPGQGLQFLFEYFSETQRNKGNFPGRFSGRQFSNSRSEMNVSTLELGDSALYLCASSLDLAGENYEQYFGPGTRLTVT.

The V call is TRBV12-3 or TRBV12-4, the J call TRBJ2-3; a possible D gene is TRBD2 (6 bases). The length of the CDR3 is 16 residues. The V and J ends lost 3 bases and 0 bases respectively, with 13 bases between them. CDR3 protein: CASSFRTRGSTDTQYF. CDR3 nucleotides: TGTGCCAGCAGTTTTCGGACCCGGGGGAGCACAGATACGCAGTATTTT.

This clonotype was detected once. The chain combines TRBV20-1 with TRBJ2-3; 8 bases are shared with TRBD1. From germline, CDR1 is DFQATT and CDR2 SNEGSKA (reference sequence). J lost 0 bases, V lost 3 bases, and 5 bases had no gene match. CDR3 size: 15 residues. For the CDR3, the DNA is TGCAGTGCTAGCGATCGGGACAGGAGCACAGATACGCAGTATTTT. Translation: CSASDRDRSTDTQYF.

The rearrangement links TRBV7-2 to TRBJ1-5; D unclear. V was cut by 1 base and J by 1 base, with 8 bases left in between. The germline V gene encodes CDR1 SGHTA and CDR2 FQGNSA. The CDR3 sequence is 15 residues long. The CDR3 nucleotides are TGTGCCAGCAGCTTAGTTAGAATAAGCAATCAGCCCCAGCATTTT. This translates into CASSLVRISNQPQHF.

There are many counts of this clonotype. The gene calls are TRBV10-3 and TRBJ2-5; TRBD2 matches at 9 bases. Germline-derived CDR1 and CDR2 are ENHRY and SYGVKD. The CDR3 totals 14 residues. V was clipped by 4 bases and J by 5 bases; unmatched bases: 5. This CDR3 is CAISGGTSSETQYF. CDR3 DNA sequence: TGTGCCATCAGTGGGGGGACTAGCTCGGAGACCCAGTACTTC.

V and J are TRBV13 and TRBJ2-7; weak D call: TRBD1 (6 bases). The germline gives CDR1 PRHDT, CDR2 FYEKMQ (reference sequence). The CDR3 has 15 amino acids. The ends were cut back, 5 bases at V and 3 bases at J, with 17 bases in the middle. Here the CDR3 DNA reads TGTGCCAGCAGCCCTGATCGGACAGATAGCTACGAGCAGTACTTC. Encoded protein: CASSPDRTDSYEQYF.

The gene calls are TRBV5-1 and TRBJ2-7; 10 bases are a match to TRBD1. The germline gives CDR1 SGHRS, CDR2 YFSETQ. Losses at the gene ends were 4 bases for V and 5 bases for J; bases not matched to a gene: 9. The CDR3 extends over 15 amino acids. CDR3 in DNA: TGCGCCAGCAGCCGGGGACAGGGGTCCTTCGACGAGCAGTACTTC. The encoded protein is CASSRGQGSFDEQYF.

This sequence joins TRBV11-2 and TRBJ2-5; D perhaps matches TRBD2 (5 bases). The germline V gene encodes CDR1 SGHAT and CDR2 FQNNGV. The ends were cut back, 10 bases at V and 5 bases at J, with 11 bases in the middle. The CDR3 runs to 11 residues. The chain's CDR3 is CAKVKRETQYF. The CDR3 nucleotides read TGTGCCAAGGTCAAGCGGGAGACCCAGTACTTC.

In DNA form, the CDR3 reads TGTGCCAGCAGTTTATGGGTGCGGGGCACAGATACGCAGTATTTT. It translates to CASSLWVRGTDTQYF. This sequence joins TRBV27 and TRBJ2-3; the D gene is possibly TRBD2 (5 bases). The CDR3 has 15 amino acids. The V gene's germline CDR1 is MNHEY and CDR2 SMNVEV (reference sequence). With 1 base removed from V and 1 base from J, the gap between germline ends came to 9 bases.

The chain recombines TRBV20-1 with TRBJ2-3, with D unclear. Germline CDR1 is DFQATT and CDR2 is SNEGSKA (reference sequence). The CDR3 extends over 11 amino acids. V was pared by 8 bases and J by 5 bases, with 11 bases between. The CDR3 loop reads CSCQDRDTQYF. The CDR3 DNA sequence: TGCAGTTGTCAGGATCGAGATACGCAGTATTTT.

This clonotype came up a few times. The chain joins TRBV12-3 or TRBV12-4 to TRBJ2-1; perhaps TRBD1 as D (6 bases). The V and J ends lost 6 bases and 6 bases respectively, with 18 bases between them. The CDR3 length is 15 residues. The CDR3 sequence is CASSRTGLPFNEQFF. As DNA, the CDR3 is TGTGCCAGCAGCCGAACAGGGCTACCGTTCAATGAGCAGTTCTTC.

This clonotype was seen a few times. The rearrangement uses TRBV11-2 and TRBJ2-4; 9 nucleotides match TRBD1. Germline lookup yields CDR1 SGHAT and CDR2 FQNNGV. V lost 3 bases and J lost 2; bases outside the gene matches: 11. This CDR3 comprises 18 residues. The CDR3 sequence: CASSFRGGTGTTKNIQYF. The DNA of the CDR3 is TGTGCCAGCAGCTTTAGAGGGGGGACAGGGACGACCAAAAACATTCAGTACTTC.

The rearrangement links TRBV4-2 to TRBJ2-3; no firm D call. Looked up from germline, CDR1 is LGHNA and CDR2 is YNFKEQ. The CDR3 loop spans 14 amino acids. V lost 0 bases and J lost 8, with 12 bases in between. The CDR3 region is CASSQEQLPGTQYF. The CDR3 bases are TGTGCCAGCAGCCAAGAACAGTTACCGGGTACGCAGTATTTT.

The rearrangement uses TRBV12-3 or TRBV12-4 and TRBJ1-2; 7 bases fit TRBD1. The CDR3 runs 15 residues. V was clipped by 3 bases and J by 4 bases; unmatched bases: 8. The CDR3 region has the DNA TGTGCCAGCAGTTTGGAGGGGGCGGGTGTCTATGGCTACACCTTC. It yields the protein CASSLEGAGVYGYTF.

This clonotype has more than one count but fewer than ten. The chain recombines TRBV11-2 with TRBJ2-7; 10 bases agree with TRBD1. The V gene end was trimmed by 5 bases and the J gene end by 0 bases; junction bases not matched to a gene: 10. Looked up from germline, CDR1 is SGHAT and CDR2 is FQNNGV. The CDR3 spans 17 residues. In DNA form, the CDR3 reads TGTGCCAGCAGCCTTGGACCGGGACAGGGGACCTCCTACGAGCAGTACTTC. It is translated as CASSLGPGQGTSYEQYF. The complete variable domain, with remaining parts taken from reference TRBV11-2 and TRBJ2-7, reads EAGVAQSPRYKIIEKRQSVAFWCNPISGHATLYWYQQILGQGPKLLIQFQNNGVVDDSQLPKDRFSAERLKGVDSTLKIQPAKLEDSAVYLCASSLGPGQGTSYEQYFGPGTRLTVT.

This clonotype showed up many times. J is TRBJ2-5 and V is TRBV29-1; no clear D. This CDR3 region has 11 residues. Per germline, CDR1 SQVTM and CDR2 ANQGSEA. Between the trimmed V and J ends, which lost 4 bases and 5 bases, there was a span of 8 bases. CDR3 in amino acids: CSVALTETQYF. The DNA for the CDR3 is TGCAGCGTTGCGTTGACGGAGACCCAGTACTTC.

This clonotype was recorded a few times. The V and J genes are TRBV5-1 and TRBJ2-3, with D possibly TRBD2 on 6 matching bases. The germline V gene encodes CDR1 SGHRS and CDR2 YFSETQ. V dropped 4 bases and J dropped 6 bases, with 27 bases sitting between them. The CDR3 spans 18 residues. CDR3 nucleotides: TGCGCCAGCAGCCCGATGATTTCCGGGGGATCGAGGACGGATACGCAGTATTTT. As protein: CASSPMISGGSRTDTQYF.

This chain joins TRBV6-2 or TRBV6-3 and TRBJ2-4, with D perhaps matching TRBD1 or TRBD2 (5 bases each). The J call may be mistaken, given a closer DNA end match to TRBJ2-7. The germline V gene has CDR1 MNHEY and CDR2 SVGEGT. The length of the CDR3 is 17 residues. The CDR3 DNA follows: TGTGCCAGCAGTTGGAGCAGTCTCGGGACGGTATCCTACGAGCAGTACTTC. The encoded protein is CASSWSSLGTVSYEQYF.